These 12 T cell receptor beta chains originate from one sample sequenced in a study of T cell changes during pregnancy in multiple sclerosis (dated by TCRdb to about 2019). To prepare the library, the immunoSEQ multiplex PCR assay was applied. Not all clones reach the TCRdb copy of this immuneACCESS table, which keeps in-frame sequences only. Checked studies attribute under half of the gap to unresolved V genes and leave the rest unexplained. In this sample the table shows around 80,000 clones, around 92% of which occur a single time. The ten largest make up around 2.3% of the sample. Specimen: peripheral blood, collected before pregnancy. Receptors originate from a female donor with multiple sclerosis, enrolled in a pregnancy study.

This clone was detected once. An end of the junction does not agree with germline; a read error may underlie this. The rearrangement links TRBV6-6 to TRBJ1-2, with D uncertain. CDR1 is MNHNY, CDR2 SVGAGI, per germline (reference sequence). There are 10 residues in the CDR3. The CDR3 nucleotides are TGTGCCAGCAGTTACGGCGCAGCGAGCTTC. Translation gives CASSYGAASF.

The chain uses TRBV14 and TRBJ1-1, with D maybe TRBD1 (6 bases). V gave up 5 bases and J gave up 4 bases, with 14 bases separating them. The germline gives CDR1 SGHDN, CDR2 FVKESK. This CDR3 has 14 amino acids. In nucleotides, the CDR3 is TGTGCCAGCAGCTCAAGAGGGGGTAGCACTGAAGCTTTCTTT. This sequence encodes CASSSRGGSTEAFF.

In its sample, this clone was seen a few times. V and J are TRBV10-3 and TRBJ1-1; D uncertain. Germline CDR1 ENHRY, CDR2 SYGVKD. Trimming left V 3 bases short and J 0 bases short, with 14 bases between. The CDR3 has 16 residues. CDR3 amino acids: CAISDPPGPMNTEAFF. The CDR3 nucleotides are TGTGCCATCAGTGACCCGCCTGGCCCCATGAACACTGAAGCTTTCTTT.

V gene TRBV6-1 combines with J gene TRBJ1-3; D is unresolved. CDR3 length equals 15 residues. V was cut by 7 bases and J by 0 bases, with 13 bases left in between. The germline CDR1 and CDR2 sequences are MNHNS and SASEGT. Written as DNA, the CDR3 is TGTGCCAGCATCTTTGGGCAGGCCTCTGGAAACACCATATATTTT. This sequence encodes CASIFGQASGNTIYF.

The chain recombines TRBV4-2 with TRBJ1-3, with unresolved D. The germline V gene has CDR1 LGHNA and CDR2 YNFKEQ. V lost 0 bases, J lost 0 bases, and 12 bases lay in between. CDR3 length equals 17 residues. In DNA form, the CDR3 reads TGTGCCAGCAGCCAAGATATCGCAGAAAGCTCTGGAAACACCATATATTTT. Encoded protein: CASSQDIAESSGNTIYF.

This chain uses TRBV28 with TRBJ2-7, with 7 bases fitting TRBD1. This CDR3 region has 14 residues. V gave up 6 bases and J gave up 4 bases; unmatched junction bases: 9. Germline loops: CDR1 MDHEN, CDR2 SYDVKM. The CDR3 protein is CASRADRVGYEQYF. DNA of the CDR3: TGTGCCAGCAGGGCCGACAGGGTCGGGTACGAGCAGTACTTC.

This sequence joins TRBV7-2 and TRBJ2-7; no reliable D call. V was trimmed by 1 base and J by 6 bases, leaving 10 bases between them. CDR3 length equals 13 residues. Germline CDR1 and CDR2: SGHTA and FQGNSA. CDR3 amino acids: CASSLVVAAEQYF. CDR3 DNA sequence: TGTGCCAGCAGCTTAGTGGTAGCAGCCGAGCAGTACTTC.

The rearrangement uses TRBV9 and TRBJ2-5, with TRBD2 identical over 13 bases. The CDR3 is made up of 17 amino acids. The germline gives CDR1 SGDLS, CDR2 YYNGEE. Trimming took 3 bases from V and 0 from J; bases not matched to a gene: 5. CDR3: CASSAGTSGKYQETQYF. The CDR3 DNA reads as TGTGCCAGCAGCGCCGGGACTAGCGGGAAGTACCAAGAGACCCAGTACTTC. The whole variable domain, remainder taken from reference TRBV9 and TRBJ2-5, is DSGVTQTPKHLITATGQRVTLRCSPRSGDLSVYWYQQSLDQGLQFLIQYYNGEERAKGNILERFSAQQFPDLHSELNLSSLELGDSALYFCASSAGTSGKYQETQYFGPGTRLLVL.

CDR3 nucleotide sequence: TGTGCCAGCAGTTTAAAGGACAGTGGGCACGAGCAGTACTTC. It specifies CASSLKDSGHEQYF. The genes are TRBV28 and TRBJ2-7; a weak D match, TRBD1 (6 bases). V was clipped by 2 bases and J by 5 bases, with 13 bases between them. The germline gives CDR1 MDHEN, CDR2 SYDVKM. This CDR3 spans 14 amino acids.

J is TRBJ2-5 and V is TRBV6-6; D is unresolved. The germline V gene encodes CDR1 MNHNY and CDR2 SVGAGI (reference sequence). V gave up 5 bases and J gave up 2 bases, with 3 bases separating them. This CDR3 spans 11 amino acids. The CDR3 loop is CASSPQETQYF. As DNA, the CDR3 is TGTGCCAGCAGTCCTCAAGAGACCCAGTACTTC.

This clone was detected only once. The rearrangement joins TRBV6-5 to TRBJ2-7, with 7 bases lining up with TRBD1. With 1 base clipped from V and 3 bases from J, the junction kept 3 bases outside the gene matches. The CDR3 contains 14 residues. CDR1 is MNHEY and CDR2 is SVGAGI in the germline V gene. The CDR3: CASSYLQGDYEQYF. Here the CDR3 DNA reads TGTGCCAGCAGTTACTTGCAGGGGGACTACGAGCAGTACTTC.

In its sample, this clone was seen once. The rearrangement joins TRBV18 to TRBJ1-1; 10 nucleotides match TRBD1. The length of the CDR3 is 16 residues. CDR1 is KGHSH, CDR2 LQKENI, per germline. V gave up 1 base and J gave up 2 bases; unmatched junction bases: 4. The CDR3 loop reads CASSPQATGGNTEAFF. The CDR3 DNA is TGTGCCAGCTCACCACAAGCGACAGGGGGCAACACTGAAGCTTTCTTT. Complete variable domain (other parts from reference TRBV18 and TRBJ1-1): NAGVMQNPRHLVRRRGQEARLRCSPMKGHSHVYWYRQLPEEGLKFMVYLQKENIIDESGMPKERFSAEFPKEGPSILRIQQVVRGDSAAYFCASSPQATGGNTEAFFGQGTRLTVV.